These 7 T cell receptor beta chains share one sample of origin, sequenced in a study of blood T cell repertoires in COVID-19 (dated by TCRdb to about 2020). Libraries were built with the immunoSEQ multiplex PCR assay. What TCRdb holds here is the immuneACCESS table cut down to in-frame rearrangements. Part of the clones is not present; checked against another copy, under half of the missing clones reflect an unresolved V gene, and the others are unexplained. For this sample there are around 92,000 clones; under 80% appear just once. The leading ten clones occupy around 4% of the sample. Sequencing was performed on peripheral blood. Receptor source: a man aged 65 to 79 with COVID-19, enrolled during active disease.

The rearrangement uses TRBV9 and TRBJ2-7, with 12 bases that match TRBD2. Trimming removed 4 bases from V and 0 bases from J; junction bases left unmatched: 14. The CDR3 loop spans 19 amino acids. Germline V lookup: CDR1 SGDLS, CDR2 YYNGEE. The CDR3 region has the DNA TGTGCCAGCAGCCTTCGACTAGCGGGAGACCCCTTAAGCTCCTACGAGCAGTACTTC. Amino acid sequence: CASSLRLAGDPLSSYEQYF.

This rearrangement joins TRBV12-2 to TRBJ2-1; the DNA was not used to check the table's D call, TRBD2. TRBV12-2 is a pseudogene segment. The CDR3 sequence is 17 residues long. CDR3 region: CASRLSNREVPYNEQFF. CDR3 coding DNA: TGTGCAAGTCGCTTATCTAATAGGGAGGTTCCCTACAATGAGCAGTTCTTC.

A few counts support this clone. V is TRBV4-3 and J is TRBJ1-2, with D perhaps matching TRBD1 (5 bases). V gave up 2 bases and J gave up 4 bases, with 11 bases separating them. CDR3 length equals 14 residues. From germline, CDR1 is LGHNA and CDR2 YSLEER. CDR3 amino acids: CASSQQRQIYGYTF. As DNA, the CDR3 is TGCGCCAGCAGCCAACAACGACAGATCTATGGCTACACCTTC.

The V call is TRBV7-7, the J call TRBJ2-5; 10 nucleotides align to TRBD2. Per the germline V gene, CDR1 is SSHAT and CDR2 is FNYEAQ (reference sequence). This CDR3 region has 16 residues. This CDR3 is CASGASGLAVEETQYF. The CDR3 DNA sequence: TGTGCTAGCGGCGCCTCTGGACTAGCGGTCGAAGAGACCCAGTACTTC.

The chain uses TRBV5-4 and TRBJ2-2; 9 nucleotides match TRBD1. Looked up from germline, CDR1 is SGHNT and CDR2 is YYREEE (reference sequence). The CDR3 consists of 19 residues. V shed 1 base, J shed 4 bases, and the junction held 14 bases outside the gene matches. The CDR3 reads CASSLTGGLIARLTGELFF. The CDR3, as DNA: TGTGCCAGCAGCTTGACAGGGGGCCTGATCGCAAGACTCACCGGGGAGCTGTTTTTT.

This sequence joins TRBV24-1 and TRBJ2-2, with 7 bases that match TRBD1. J gave up 3 bases and V 1 base, and 10 bases lay outside the gene matches. In germline, CDR1 is KGHDR, CDR2 SFDVKD. The CDR3 is made up of 18 amino acids. The CDR3 bases are TGTGCCACCAGTGATTTACCACAGGGGTCGGCGGACACCGGGGAGCTGTTTTTT. This gives the protein CATSDLPQGSADTGELFF.

In this sample, this clone turned up once. The chain employs TRBV18 and TRBJ1-1, with a tentative D call TRBD1 (6 bases). Germline CDR1 KGHSH, CDR2 LQKENI. This CDR3 spans 15 amino acids. Trimming left V 3 bases short and J 3 bases short, with 14 bases between. This chain's CDR3 is CASSPVSQGDTEAFF. DNA for the CDR3: TGTGCCAGCTCACCCGTGTCACAGGGAGACACTGAAGCTTTCTTT.